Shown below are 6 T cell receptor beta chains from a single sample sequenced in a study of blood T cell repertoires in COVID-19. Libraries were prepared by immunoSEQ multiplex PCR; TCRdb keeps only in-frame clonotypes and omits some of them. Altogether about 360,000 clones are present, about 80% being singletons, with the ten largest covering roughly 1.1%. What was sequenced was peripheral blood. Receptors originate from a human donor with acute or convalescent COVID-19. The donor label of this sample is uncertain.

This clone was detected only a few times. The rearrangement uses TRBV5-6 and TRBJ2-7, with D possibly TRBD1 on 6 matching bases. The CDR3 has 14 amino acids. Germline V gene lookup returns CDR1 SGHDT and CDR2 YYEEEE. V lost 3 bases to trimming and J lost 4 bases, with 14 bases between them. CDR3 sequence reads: CASSWGRYDYEQYF. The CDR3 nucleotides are TGTGCCAGCAGCTGGGGGCGATACGATTACGAGCAGTACTTC.

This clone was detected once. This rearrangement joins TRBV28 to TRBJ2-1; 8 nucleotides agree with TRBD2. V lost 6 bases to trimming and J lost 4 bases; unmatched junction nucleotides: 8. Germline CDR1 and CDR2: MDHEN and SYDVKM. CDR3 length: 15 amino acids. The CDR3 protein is CASRLERGNYNEQFF. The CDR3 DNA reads TGTGCCAGCAGGCTGGAGCGGGGGAATTACAATGAGCAGTTCTTC.

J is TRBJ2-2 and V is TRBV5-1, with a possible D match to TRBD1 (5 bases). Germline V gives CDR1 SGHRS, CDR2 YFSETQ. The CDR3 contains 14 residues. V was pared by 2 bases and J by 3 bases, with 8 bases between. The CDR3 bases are TGCGCCAGCAGCTTCCAGGGCTACACCGGGGAGCTGTTTTTT. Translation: CASSFQGYTGELFF.

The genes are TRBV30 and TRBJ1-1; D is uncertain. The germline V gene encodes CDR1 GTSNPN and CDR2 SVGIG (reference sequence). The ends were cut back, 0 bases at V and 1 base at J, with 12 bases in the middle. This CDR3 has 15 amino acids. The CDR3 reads CAWSVLGQRNTEAFF. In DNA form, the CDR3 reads TGTGCCTGGAGTGTACTAGGGCAAAGGAACACTGAAGCTTTCTTT.

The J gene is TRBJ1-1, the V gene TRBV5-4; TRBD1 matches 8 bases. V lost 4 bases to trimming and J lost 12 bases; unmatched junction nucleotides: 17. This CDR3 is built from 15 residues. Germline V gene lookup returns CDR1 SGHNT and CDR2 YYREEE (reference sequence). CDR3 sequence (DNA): TGTGCCAGCAGCCTGGGGGGGGACAGGCCTCCCCGGACTTTCTTT. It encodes CASSLGGDRPPRTFF.

CDR3: CASSLVRAPTGELFF. In nucleotides, the CDR3 is TGTGCCAGCAGCTTAGTGAGAGCACCGACCGGGGAGCTGTTTTTT. This chain connects TRBV7-2 to TRBJ2-2; D gene unclear. Trimming stripped 1 base from V and 5 bases from J, with 11 bases between. The CDR3 extends over 15 amino acids. The germline CDR1 and CDR2 sequences are SGHTA and FQGNSA.